This entry lists 18 T cell receptor beta chains sequenced from one sample in a study of shared clonotypes between healthy human individuals. TCRdb keeps only in-frame clones here, not all; method: immunoSEQ multiplex PCR. The table lists some 2.3 million clones, about 92% of them singletons. The material sequenced was naive CD4+ T cells from PBMCs. The subset denotes: CD45RA+ positively selected. These receptors came from a man younger than 35 in good health. Some clones in this sample may be carry-over from other donors' samples.

The chain carries TRBV5-1 and TRBJ1-2; D is unclear. The CDR3 covers 12 residues. Germline lookup yields CDR1 SGHRS and CDR2 YFSETQ. V was pared by 4 bases and J by 7 bases, with 11 bases between. The CDR3: CASSPEQFGYTF. The DNA for the CDR3 is TGCGCCAGCAGCCCCGAACAGTTTGGCTACACCTTC.

V and J are TRBV28 and TRBJ2-7, with 10 bases aligning to TRBD2. CDR3 length: 15 amino acids. Germline CDR1 and CDR2: MDHEN and SYDVKM. V trimming: 4 bases; J trimming: 6 bases; junction bases outside the gene matches: 9. The CDR3 DNA sequence: TGTGCCAGCAGTTCTAGCGGGAGCGCACCCTCCGAGCAGTACTTC. It yields the protein CASSSSGSAPSEQYF.

J is TRBJ2-7 and V is TRBV20-1, with D possibly being TRBD2 (5 bases). The CDR3 runs 11 residues. CDR1 and CDR2 from the germline V gene are DFQATT and SNEGSKA (reference sequence). V was clipped by 0 bases and J by 13 bases, with 13 bases between them. This CDR3 reads CSAREGLAQYF. CDR3 nucleotides: TGCAGTGCTAGAGAGGGCCTAGCTCAATACTTC.

The chain uses TRBV28 and TRBJ2-7, with 14 nucleotides matching TRBD2. Per the germline V gene, CDR1 is MDHEN and CDR2 is SYDVKM. The CDR3 spans 15 residues. The V segment lost 8 bases and the J segment 3 bases; nucleotides outside the gene matches: 6. The CDR3 loop is CASDGTSGSNYEQYF. CDR3 DNA: TGTGCCAGCGACGGGACTAGCGGGAGTAACTACGAGCAGTACTTC. The variable domain in full, with the rest retrieved from reference TRBV28 and TRBJ2-7, is DVKVTQSSRYLVKRTGEKVFLECVQDMDHENMFWYRQDPGLGLRLIYFSYDVKMKEKGDIPEGYSVSREKKERFSLILESASTNQTSMYLCASDGTSGSNYEQYFGPGTRLTVT.

This chain uses TRBV6-6 with TRBJ2-7; weak D call: TRBD2 (5 bases). Germline CDR1 is MNHNY and CDR2 is SVGAGI (reference sequence). The CDR3 runs 14 residues. The V end was cut by 4 bases, the J end by 4 bases, with 14 bases between. As DNA, the CDR3 is TGTGCCAGCAGTTTCACTCCGGGATCTTACGAGCAGTACTTC. Protein sequence: CASSFTPGSYEQYF.

The J gene is TRBJ2-1, the V gene TRBV5-1, with D unresolved. The germline V and J ends were trimmed by 4 bases and 6 bases, with 17 bases remaining between them. CDR1 and CDR2 from the germline V gene are SGHRS and YFSETQ. CDR3 length: 15 residues. CDR3 nucleotides: TGCGCCAGCAGCCGCCGGAGTGGAGTTATCAATGAGCAGTTCTTC. Translation: CASSRRSGVINEQFF.

The chain uses TRBV28 and TRBJ2-7, with D possibly TRBD2 on 6 matching bases. V was trimmed by 5 bases and J by 3 bases, leaving 17 bases between them. The CDR3 runs to 15 residues. Germline V gene sequence: CDR1 MDHEN, CDR2 SYDVKM. The CDR3 nucleotides are TGTGCCAGCAGTACTCCGAGGGACTCCAGCTACGAGCAGTACTTC. Residues: CASSTPRDSSYEQYF.

The chain recombines TRBV7-9 with TRBJ2-5; TRBD2 matches 16 bases. The CDR3 covers 19 residues. J was trimmed by 0 bases and V by 5 bases; bases with no gene match: 9. Germline V CDR1 and CDR2: SEHNR, FQNEAQ (reference sequence). This CDR3 is CASSPGTSGRGRYQETQYF. CDR3 sequence (DNA): TGTGCCAGCAGCCCCGGGACTAGCGGGAGGGGAAGGTACCAAGAGACCCAGTACTTC.

The chain has TRBV10-3 and TRBJ2-6; D uncertain. The CDR3 length is 14 residues. Germline CDR1 and CDR2: ENHRY and SYGVKD. Trimming took off 6 bases at V and 0 bases at J, with 6 bases between the two ends. CDR3 in DNA: TGTGCCATCAGGGACCCCTCTGGGGCCAACGTCCTGACTTTC. It translates to CAIRDPSGANVLTF.

V is TRBV7-3 and J is TRBJ1-1, with 12 bases lining up with TRBD1. Trimming took 4 bases from V and 6 from J; bases not matched to a gene: 9. The CDR3 totals 16 residues. The V gene's germline CDR1 is SGHTA and CDR2 FQGTGA. The CDR3 DNA sequence: TGTGCCAGCAGCTCACGTCCGGGACAGGGGGCGGCTGAAGCTTTCTTT. This gives the protein CASSSRPGQGAAEAFF.

The sample holds one count of this clone. The chain has TRBV6-5 and TRBJ1-5, with a tentative D call TRBD1 (5 bases). CDR1 is MNHEY and CDR2 is SVGAGI in the germline V gene. The CDR3 contains 15 residues. V was trimmed by 6 bases and J by 0 bases, leaving 12 bases between them. CDR3 nucleotide sequence: TGTGCCAGCAGACCACAGGTGTATAGCAATCAGCCCCAGCATTTT. As protein: CASRPQVYSNQPQHF.

J is TRBJ2-2 and V is TRBV2; tentatively, D is TRBD1 (6 bases). Trimming took off 4 bases at V and 4 bases at J, with 13 bases between the two ends. This CDR3 has 15 residues. Germline V gene data show CDR1 as SNHLY and CDR2 as FYNNEI. Here the CDR3 reads CASSAGTKVTGELFF. The CDR3 nucleotides are TGTGCCAGCAGTGCCGGGACAAAGGTCACCGGGGAGCTGTTTTTT.

This rearrangement joins TRBV7-9 to TRBJ2-7; D is unresolved. Trimming left V 5 bases short and J 2 bases short, with 13 bases between. CDR1 is SEHNR and CDR2 is FQNEAQ in the germline V gene (reference sequence). This CDR3 contains 14 residues. CDR3 DNA: TGTGCCAGCAGCCCCAAGACAAGCACCTACGAGCAGTACTTC. This translates into CASSPKTSTYEQYF.

The chain has TRBV18 and TRBJ1-1; tentative D call: TRBD1 (5 bases). V gave up 6 bases and J gave up 2 bases, with 13 bases separating them. The CDR3 sequence is 14 residues long. CDR1 KGHSH and CDR2 LQKENI come from the germline V gene. The CDR3 region is CASSRSGGNTEAFF. The DNA of the CDR3 is TGTGCCAGCTCCCGGTCGGGGGGTAACACTGAAGCTTTCTTT.

The genes are TRBV2 and TRBJ1-4; D perhaps matches TRBD1 (6 bases). CDR1 and CDR2 (germline): SNHLY, FYNNEI. V lost 7 bases to trimming and J lost 7 bases, with 19 bases between them. The CDR3 has 15 amino acids. The CDR3 bases are TGTGCCAGCAAATCTACAGGGTCGGGCCCTGAAAAACTGTTTTTT. Translating gives CASKSTGSGPEKLFF.

The chain links TRBV19 to TRBJ1-4; D gene uncertain. V shed 8 bases and J shed 4 bases, with 5 bases lying between them. The CDR3 has 11 residues. Germline V lookup: CDR1 LNHDA, CDR2 SQIVND (reference sequence). CDR3 DNA sequence: TGTGCCAGTCACTATAATGAAAAACTGTTTTTT. Translation: CASHYNEKLFF.

V is TRBV7-9 and J is TRBJ1-1, with TRBD1 matching over 8 bases. Trimming took 7 bases from V and 1 from J; bases not matched to a gene: 5. This CDR3 comprises 14 residues. The germline V gene has CDR1 SEHNR and CDR2 FQNEAQ (reference sequence). CDR3 DNA sequence: TGTGCCAGCACCCCAGGGGGCGAGAACACTGAAGCTTTCTTT. This codes for CASTPGGENTEAFF. The full variable domain, completed using reference TRBV7-9 and TRBJ1-1, is DTGVSQNPRHKITKRGQNVTFRCDPISEHNRLYWYRQTLGQGPEFLTYFQNEAQLEKSRLLSDRFSAERPKGSFSTLEIQRTEQGDSAMYLCASTPGGENTEAFFGQGTRLTVV.

With regard to this clone: The sample carries other DNA sequences with the same CDR3. The genes are TRBV28 and TRBJ2-1; no clear D. CDR3 size: 11 residues. Trimming removed 2 bases at V and 9 bases at J, with 5 bases between. The V gene's germline CDR1 is MDHEN and CDR2 SYDVKM. CDR3 residues: CASSLVGEQFF. In nucleotides, the CDR3 is TGTGCCAGCAGTTTAGTTGGTGAGCAGTTCTTC.